Presented here are 8 T cell receptor beta chains from one specimen sequenced in a study of OX40 agonist ivuxolimab in advanced cancers. Sequencing was performed with immunoSEQ multiplex PCR; in TCRdb, only in-frame clones are kept and a portion is missing. The table has some 86,000 clones, about 95% seen once. The specimen comprised CD4+ or CD8+ T cells sorted from blood, sampled in a trial of the OX40 agonist ivuxolimab. The receptors were sampled from an adult with an advanced solid tumor such as melanoma, head and neck, liver or kidney cancer.

The chain recombines TRBV6-5 with TRBJ2-6; D is undetermined. This CDR3 region has 13 residues. The V gene lost 0 bases and the J gene lost 3 bases, with 0 bases spanning the gap. Germline lookup yields CDR1 MNHEY and CDR2 SVGAGI. CDR3 DNA sequence: TGTGCCAGCAGTTACTCTGGGGCCAACGTCCTGACTTTC. As protein: CASSYSGANVLTF.

This CDR3 reads CASSSRGQSEQYF. The CDR3 bases are TGTGCCAGCAGTTCCAGGGGGCAGAGCGAGCAGTACTTC. V gene TRBV27 combines with J gene TRBJ2-7; 8 bases line up with TRBD1. Germline V CDR1 and CDR2: MNHEY, SMNVEV (reference sequence). This CDR3 comprises 13 residues. V was pared by 4 bases and J by 6 bases, with 5 bases of the junction left unmatched.

The V gene is TRBV6-6, the J gene TRBJ1-6, with D perhaps matching TRBD1 (5 bases). The CDR3 consists of 16 residues. CDR1 is MNHNY and CDR2 is SVGAGI in the germline V gene (reference sequence). V lost 5 bases and J lost 7, with 18 bases in between. In nucleotides, the CDR3 is TGTGCCAGCAGTCCTCGATCGGGGGACTTGAATTCACCCCTCCACTTT. It specifies CASSPRSGDLNSPLHF.

The chain's CDR3 is CATSSSGRALFEQYF. The CDR3 DNA reads as TGTGCCACCAGCAGTAGCGGGAGGGCCCTATTCGAGCAGTACTTC. V is TRBV15 and J is TRBJ2-5; 11 nucleotides align to TRBD2. Gene TRBJ2-7 matches the end of the DNA better, so the J call may be wrong. Germline values: CDR1 LNHNV, CDR2 YYDKDF (reference sequence). There are 15 residues in the CDR3.

V is TRBV27 and J is TRBJ1-4; D uncertain. Germline V lookup: CDR1 MNHEY, CDR2 SMNVEV (reference sequence). The ends were cut back, 0 bases at V and 3 bases at J, with 8 bases in the middle. This CDR3 contains 15 residues. The CDR3 nucleotides read TGTGCCAGCAGTTTATCTGGAGGATCTAATGAAAAACTGTTTTTT. This codes for CASSLSGGSNEKLFF.

This clone has a handful of counts. This chain uses TRBV28 with TRBJ1-1; D unclear. The ends were cut back, 3 bases at V and 2 bases at J, with 7 bases in the middle. Looked up from germline, CDR1 is MDHEN and CDR2 is SYDVKM. This CDR3 comprises 13 residues. CDR3 bases: TGTGCCAGCAGTTTCAGCCCAAACACTGAAGCTTTCTTT. The encoded protein is CASSFSPNTEAFF.

This sequence joins TRBV19 and TRBJ2-1; 8 positions match TRBD1. The ends lost 5 bases at V and 5 bases at J; junction bases unmatched: 8. CDR3 length: 15 residues. CDR1 is LNHDA, CDR2 SQIVND, per germline (reference sequence). The CDR3 DNA is TGTGCCAGTAGTCCATGGACAGGGCTTAACAATGAGCAGTTCTTC. Its translation is CASSPWTGLNNEQFF.

This clone was counted once. The chain couples TRBV7-9 to TRBJ2-1; D gene ambiguous. V was trimmed by 7 bases and J by 7 bases, leaving 8 bases between them. The CDR3 is 11 amino acids. CDR1 is SEHNR, CDR2 FQNEAQ, per germline (reference sequence). This chain's CDR3 is CASKKGNEQFF. CDR3 bases: TGTGCCAGCAAAAAAGGGAATGAGCAGTTCTTC.